Below, 9 T cell receptor beta chains from the same sample are listed, as sequenced in a study of blood T cell repertoires in COVID-19. TCRdb's copy holds only in-frame clones and misses some; the assay was immunoSEQ multiplex PCR. The sample includes over 120,000 clones, roughly 84% seen only once; the top ten take 3% to 5%. Sequenced input: peripheral blood. These receptors originate from a woman aged 55-69 years with acute or convalescent COVID-19.

The V gene is TRBV7-9, the J gene TRBJ1-1; no reliable D call. CDR1 SEHNR and CDR2 FQNEAQ come from the germline V gene (reference sequence). The CDR3 loop spans 14 amino acids. The V gene lost 5 bases and the J gene lost 0 bases, with 10 bases spanning the gap. Written as DNA, the CDR3 is TGTGCCAGCAGCCGGGAAATCCTGAACACTGAAGCTTTCTTT. Protein product: CASSREILNTEAFF.

DNA of the CDR3: TGTGCCAGCAGCTTAGGGGGCCCGGTCGGCTACACCTTC. Its translation: CASSLGGPVGYTF. This sequence joins TRBV7-8 and TRBJ1-2, with a weak D call TRBD1 (5 bases). CDR3 length: 13 amino acids. Germline V gene sequence: CDR1 SGHVS, CDR2 FQNEAQ. Deletions cut 1 base from V and 8 bases from J, with 11 bases between. The full variable domain, completed using reference TRBV7-8 and TRBJ1-2, is GAGVSQSPRYKVAKRGQDVALRCDPISGHVSLFWYQQALGQGPEFLTYFQNEAQLDKSGLPSDRFFAERPEGSVSTLKIQRTQQEDSAVYLCASSLGGPVGYTFGSGTRLTVV.

The genes are TRBV7-9 and TRBJ2-7; 9 bases line up with TRBD1. From germline, CDR1 is SEHNR and CDR2 FQNEAQ (reference sequence). Trimming cost V 2 bases and J 4 bases; bases outside gene matches: 12. The CDR3 length is 17 residues. CDR3 region: CASSLSYTGGGGYEQYF. The CDR3 DNA follows: TGTGCCAGCAGCTTATCCTACACAGGGGGCGGTGGGTACGAGCAGTACTTC.

V is TRBV18 and J is TRBJ1-2; 10 bases line up with TRBD1. V lost 5 bases to trimming and J lost 4 bases; unmatched junction nucleotides: 7. There are 15 residues in the CDR3. Germline V lookup: CDR1 KGHSH, CDR2 LQKENI. The CDR3 coding sequence is TGTGCCAGCTCATCCGGGACAGGGGCCTTCTATGGCTACACCTTC. Translated: CASSSGTGAFYGYTF. The complete variable domain, with remaining parts taken from reference TRBV18 and TRBJ1-2, reads NAGVMQNPRHLVRRRGQEARLRCSPMKGHSHVYWYRQLPEEGLKFMVYLQKENIIDESGMPKERFSAEFPKEGPSILRIQQVVRGDSAAYFCASSSGTGAFYGYTFGSGTRLTVV.

The V gene is TRBV4-1, the J gene TRBJ1-6, with D uncertain. The CDR3 runs to 18 residues. The germline V gene has CDR1 MGHRA and CDR2 YSYEKL. V gave up 3 bases and J gave up 0 bases, with 15 bases separating them. The CDR3 coding sequence is TGCGCCAGCAGCCATTGGAGTACGGGGAGCTCCTATAATTCACCCCTCCACTTT. Translated: CASSHWSTGSSYNSPLHF.

V gene TRBV5-1 combines with J gene TRBJ2-1; 11 nucleotides agree with TRBD2. V lost 4 bases and J lost 8; bases outside the gene matches: 8. Germline V lookup: CDR1 SGHRS, CDR2 YFSETQ. The CDR3 totals 15 residues. CDR3 bases: TGCGCCAGCAGCCCATCGGGACTAGCGGTCTATGAGCAGTTCTTC. Its translation: CASSPSGLAVYEQFF.

This clone was observed a single time. J is TRBJ2-7 and V is TRBV3-1 (or the pseudogene TRBV3-2), with 11 bases that match TRBD1. The CDR3 loop spans 15 amino acids. Unmatched junction bases numbered 7, after V lost 5 bases and J lost 4 bases. CDR1 is LGHDT, CDR2 YNNKEL, per germline (reference sequence). CDR3: CASSVGTGGWYEQYF. CDR3 in DNA: TGTGCCAGCAGCGTCGGGACAGGGGGTTGGTACGAGCAGTACTTC.

The chain couples TRBV28 to TRBJ1-5, with 7 positions matching TRBD1. CDR3 length: 15 residues. CDR1 is MDHEN, CDR2 SYDVKM, per germline. V shed 4 bases and J 6 bases; nucleotides not matched to a gene: 9. The CDR3 DNA is TGTGCCAGCAGTTCGGGGTCACAGGGGATTCAGCCCCAGCATTTT. Its protein is CASSSGSQGIQPQHF.

The chain employs TRBV28 and TRBJ1-1, with TRBD1 as a possible D gene (6 bases). Germline-derived CDR1 and CDR2 are MDHEN and SYDVKM. This CDR3 has 14 residues. Trimming removed 6 bases at V and 2 bases at J, with 13 bases between. The CDR3 spells CASRFRGDNTEAFF. CDR3 nucleotide sequence: TGTGCCAGCAGATTCAGGGGAGACAACACTGAAGCTTTCTTT. Filled out from reference TRBV28 and TRBJ1-1, the complete variable domain reads DVKVTQSSRYLVKRTGEKVFLECVQDMDHENMFWYRQDPGLGLRLIYFSYDVKMKEKGDIPEGYSVSREKKERFSLILESASTNQTSMYLCASRFRGDNTEAFFGQGTRLTVV.